One and the same sample provided the 24 T cell receptor beta chains below, sequenced in a study of blood T cell repertoires in COVID-19. Libraries were prepared by immunoSEQ multiplex PCR; TCRdb keeps only in-frame clonotypes and omits some of them. The sample carries almost 350,000 clones, around nine tenths recorded once. Sample: peripheral blood. These TCRs come from an older woman with COVID-19, enrolled during active disease.

This clone was counted once. This chain joins TRBV28 and TRBJ1-1; 7 bases match TRBD1. V was clipped by 5 bases and J by 6 bases; unmatched bases: 6. The germline V gene encodes CDR1 MDHEN and CDR2 SYDVKM. CDR3 length: 13 amino acids. CDR3 DNA sequence: TGTGCCAGCAGTGGGACAGTGTCGCCTGAAGCTTTCTTT. It encodes CASSGTVSPEAFF.

The chain links TRBV5-5 to TRBJ1-2, with 9 bases lining up with TRBD1. The J segment lost 5 bases and the V segment lost 4 bases, leaving 18 bases of the junction unmatched. There are 18 residues in the CDR3. Germline values: CDR1 SGHKS, CDR2 YYEKEE (reference sequence). In DNA, the CDR3 is TGTGCCAGCAGCCTGGCAGTTGTGACAGGGGGATCGCTTTATGGCTACACCTTC. Protein: CASSLAVVTGGSLYGYTF.

This sequence joins TRBV6-6 and TRBJ2-2; 13 nucleotides match TRBD2. The V segment lost 5 bases and the J segment 0 bases; nucleotides outside the gene matches: 6. This CDR3 is built from 18 residues. CDR1 and CDR2 (germline): MNHNY, SVGAGI (reference sequence). Written as DNA, the CDR3 is TGTGCCAGCAGTCGGACTAGCGGGGGATTCGCGAACACCGGGGAGCTGTTTTTT. It is translated as CASSRTSGGFANTGELFF.

J is TRBJ2-1 and V is TRBV9; TRBD1 matches at 7 bases. Per the germline V gene, CDR1 is SGDLS and CDR2 is YYNGEE. The J segment lost 3 bases and the V segment lost 0 bases, leaving 6 bases of the junction unmatched. The CDR3 has 16 amino acids. CDR3: CASSVGGGNNYNEQFF. The CDR3, as DNA: TGTGCCAGCAGCGTAGGAGGGGGCAATAACTACAATGAGCAGTTCTTC.

The chain links TRBV5-1 to TRBJ1-6; D unclear. Germline V gene sequence: CDR1 SGHRS, CDR2 YFSETQ. The CDR3 is 13 residues long. V gave up 4 bases and J gave up 10 bases, with 12 bases separating them. The CDR3 loop reads CASSTDTYSPLHF. CDR3 DNA sequence: TGCGCCAGCAGCACCGACACATACTCACCCCTCCACTTT.

V usage is TRBV5-4 and J usage is TRBJ1-4; D is uncertain. V was pared by 3 bases and J by 1 base, with 4 bases between. Germline V gives CDR1 SGHNT, CDR2 YYREEE (reference sequence). This CDR3 comprises 13 residues. The CDR3 nucleotides read TGTGCCAGCAGCTCCGGAACTAATGAAAAACTGTTTTTT. Amino acid sequence: CASSSGTNEKLFF.

This chain links TRBV19 with TRBJ2-1; 13 positions agree with TRBD2. The ends lost 6 bases at V and 6 bases at J; junction bases unmatched: 8. The V gene's germline CDR1 is LNHDA and CDR2 SQIVND (reference sequence). CDR3 length: 16 residues. The CDR3 reads CASSETSGGPVNEQFF. The DNA of the CDR3 is TGTGCCAGTAGCGAGACTAGCGGGGGGCCGGTCAATGAGCAGTTCTTC.

Turning to this clone: Other DNA variants within this sample encode the same CDR3. The chain joins TRBV5-1 to TRBJ1-1; D possibly corresponds to TRBD1 (5 bases). The CDR3 has 13 residues. Germline CDR1 SGHRS, CDR2 YFSETQ. Trimming cost V 1 base and J 1 base, with 5 bases left between them. CDR3 nucleotides: TGCGCCAGCAGCTTGCAGGGGAACACTGAAGCTTTCTTT. Translated, it gives CASSLQGNTEAFF.

The V gene is TRBV19, the J gene TRBJ1-5; D might be TRBD1 (5 bases). There are 15 residues in the CDR3. Per the germline V gene, CDR1 is LNHDA and CDR2 is SQIVND (reference sequence). The V and J ends lost 3 bases and 4 bases respectively, with 13 bases between them. The CDR3 spells CASSIARAANQPQHF. In nucleotides, the CDR3 is TGTGCCAGTAGTATCGCCAGGGCAGCGAATCAGCCCCAGCATTTT.

V usage is TRBV7-8 and J usage is TRBJ1-5, with TRBD1 identical over 7 bases. Germline V gene sequence: CDR1 SGHVS, CDR2 FQNEAQ. The CDR3 runs 15 residues. The V segment lost 1 base and the J segment 6 bases; nucleotides outside the gene matches: 6. The CDR3, as DNA: TGTGCCAGCAGCTTAGTAGGGACAGCGGGTCAGCCCCAGCATTTT. This encodes CASSLVGTAGQPQHF.

This clone was observed once. This chain uses TRBV28 with TRBJ1-1, with 8 bases fitting TRBD1. After removal of 7 bases from V and 5 bases from J, the junction contained 6 bases not matched to a gene. Germline V gene lookup returns CDR1 MDHEN and CDR2 SYDVKM. The CDR3 runs 13 residues. As DNA, the CDR3 is TGTGCCAGCATTAACCACAGGGGGACTGAAGCTTTCTTT. Translating it yields CASINHRGTEAFF.

Here the CDR3 reads CAWSFDSSSTDTQYF. CDR3 nucleotide sequence: TGTGCCTGGAGTTTCGACAGCTCTAGCACAGATACGCAGTATTTT. The rearrangement joins TRBV30 to TRBJ2-3; the D gene is possibly TRBD1 (5 bases). The CDR3 spans 15 residues. Germline V gives CDR1 GTSNPN, CDR2 SVGIG (reference sequence). V was cut by 2 bases and J by 0 bases, with 12 bases left in between.

The V and J genes are TRBV4-1 and TRBJ1-4; no clear D. The CDR3 has 12 residues. Germline V gene lookup returns CDR1 MGHRA and CDR2 YSYEKL. V shed 0 bases and J shed 7 bases, with 3 bases lying between them. The CDR3 sequence: CASSQEAEKLFF. The DNA for the CDR3 is TGCGCCAGCAGCCAAGAGGCTGAAAAACTGTTTTTT.

This rearrangement joins TRBV9 to TRBJ2-3; the D gene is possibly TRBD2 (7 bases). The V end was cut by 0 bases, the J end by 0 bases, with 17 bases between. Germline lookup yields CDR1 SGDLS and CDR2 YYNGEE. The CDR3 covers 18 residues. This chain's CDR3 is CASSVVAKAGASTDTQYF. The CDR3 DNA sequence: TGTGCCAGCAGCGTAGTGGCAAAGGCGGGGGCTAGCACAGATACGCAGTATTTT.

This chain joins TRBV12-1 and TRBJ2-5; the table gives TRBD2 as D, unverified against the DNA. TRBV12-1 is annotated as a pseudogene. The CDR3 loop spans 17 amino acids. CDR3 loop: CASSFWQTGRGEETQYF. The CDR3 coding sequence is TGTGCCAGCAGCTTCTGGCAAACTGGGCGGGGGGAAGAGACCCAGTACTTC.

This chain connects TRBV5-1 to TRBJ1-1, with D uncertain. This CDR3 contains 14 residues. V was clipped by 3 bases and J by 1 base, with 10 bases between them. Germline CDR1 reads SGHRS; CDR2 reads YFSETQ. The CDR3 region is CASSYDAGNTEAFF. The DNA of the CDR3 is TGCGCCAGCAGCTATGACGCGGGGAACACTGAAGCTTTCTTT.

The V and J genes are TRBV20-1 and TRBJ1-1; no clear D gene. The length of the CDR3 is 12 residues. CDR1 and CDR2 (germline): DFQATT, SNEGSKA (reference sequence). V lost 3 bases to trimming and J lost 6 bases, with 11 bases between them. The CDR3 DNA sequence: TGCAGTGCTAGTTCTCGGTTCCCTGAAGCTTTCTTT. Amino acid sequence: CSASSRFPEAFF.

J is TRBJ2-3 and V is TRBV7-2; TRBD1 might be the D (6 bases). Germline CDR1 reads SGHTA; CDR2 reads FQGNSA. The CDR3 extends over 14 amino acids. Trimming cost V 4 bases and J 6 bases, with 14 bases left between them. The CDR3 loop reads CASSSGTQRDTQYF. The CDR3 coding sequence is TGTGCCAGCAGCTCCGGGACACAGAGGGATACGCAGTATTTT.

V usage is TRBV18 and J usage is TRBJ1-4; 12 nucleotides match TRBD1. CDR3 length equals 16 residues. V dropped 6 bases and J dropped 7; count of bases not matched to a gene: 9. Germline CDR1 reads KGHSH; CDR2 reads LQKENI. CDR3 nucleotide sequence: TGTGCCAGCTCCCAGGGACAGGGGGCAATCGGTGAAAAACTGTTTTTT. Protein: CASSQGQGAIGEKLFF.

The chain carries TRBV19 and TRBJ1-5, with D uncertain. V was trimmed by 6 bases and J by 1 base, leaving 13 bases between them. Germline V gene lookup returns CDR1 LNHDA and CDR2 SQIVND (reference sequence). The CDR3 runs 15 residues. CDR3 nucleotides: TGTGCCAGTAGCCCTGGGCAGCTAAGCAATCAGCCCCAGCATTTT. It is translated as CASSPGQLSNQPQHF.

This chain uses TRBV27 with TRBJ1-2, with a possible D match to TRBD1 (6 bases). V shed 4 bases and J shed 2 bases, with 11 bases lying between them. CDR3 length equals 14 residues. CDR1 is MNHEY, CDR2 SMNVEV, per germline (reference sequence). CDR3: CASSYKDSNYGYTF. CDR3 nucleotide sequence: TGTGCCAGCAGTTACAAGGACAGCAACTATGGCTACACCTTC.

This clone was recorded only once. The gene calls are TRBV7-2 and TRBJ2-7; 12 bases align to TRBD1. The CDR3 contains 14 residues. Trimming took 3 bases from V and 6 from J; bases not matched to a gene: 3. The germline gives CDR1 SGHTA, CDR2 FQGNSA. CDR3 bases: TGTGCCAGCAGCTTCCCGGGACAGGGGGCCGAGCAGTACTTC. This codes for CASSFPGQGAEQYF.

The chain links TRBV29-1 to TRBJ1-3; no reliable D call. The V end was cut by 7 bases, the J end by 0 bases, with 4 bases between. Germline V gene sequence: CDR1 SQVTM, CDR2 ANQGSEA. There are 11 residues in the CDR3. The CDR3 loop is CSAFSGNTIYF. DNA for the CDR3: TGCAGCGCCTTCTCTGGAAACACCATATATTTT.

The table lists this clone with a count of one. The chain is built from TRBV6-6 and TRBJ1-1; D may be TRBD1 (5 bases). Germline loops: CDR1 MNHNY, CDR2 SVGAGI (reference sequence). Trimming took off 3 bases at V and 7 bases at J, with 12 bases between the two ends. The CDR3 sequence is 13 residues long. The CDR3 DNA reads TGTGCCAGCAGTTATCCGGAGGGACGTGAAGCTTTCTTT. Translated, it gives CASSYPEGREAFF.